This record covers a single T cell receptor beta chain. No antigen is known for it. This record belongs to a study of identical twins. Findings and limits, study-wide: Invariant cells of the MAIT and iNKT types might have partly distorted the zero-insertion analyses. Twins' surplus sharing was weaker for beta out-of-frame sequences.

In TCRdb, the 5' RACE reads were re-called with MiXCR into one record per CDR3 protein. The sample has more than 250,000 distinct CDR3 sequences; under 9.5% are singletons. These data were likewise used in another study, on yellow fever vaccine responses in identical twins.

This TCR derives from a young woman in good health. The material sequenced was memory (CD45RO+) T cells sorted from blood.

For the CDR3, the DNA is TGTGCCAGCAGGCGGGACGGCACCTACGAGCAGTACGTC. It translates to CASRRDGTYEQYV. The chain joins TRBV6-1 to TRBJ2-7; possibly TRBD2 for D (6 bases). The CDR3 has 13 amino acids. Germline V gene sequence: CDR1 MNHNS, CDR2 SASEGT. Trimming shortened V by 6 bases and J by 2 bases, and 11 bases separated the two germline ends.